The rows below give T cell receptor beta chains drawn from one sample of a study of T cell repertoires in cytomegalovirus infection. Their target antigens are unknown. One entry per CDR3 protein results from TCRdb running MiXCR on the reads. The sample includes around 300,000 distinct CDR3 sequences, around 20% of them seen just once. The sequenced sample was cultured PBMCs, obtained from culture after CMV antigen stimulation. The receptor set was obtained from a human donor in good health (CMV status not recorded). Some clones in this sample may be carry-over from other donors' samples. CDR3s include the opening cysteine and the closing phenylalanine or tryptophan. A D gene is named only where the DNA matches it firmly. The size entry is marked missing in some rows and otherwise reads once, few, many or a size class.

cdr3_length	v_call	clone_size	d_call	j_call	cdr3_nt	cdr3_aa
15	TRBV12-3/TRBV12-4	few	NA	TRBJ2-3	TGTGCCAGCAGTTTACGGGAGTCCCTCACAGATACGCAGTATTTT	CASSLRESLTDTQYF
16	TRBV7-2	many	TRBD1	TRBJ1-5	TGTGCCAGCAGCTTAGGAATGACAGGGAGCAATCAGCCCCAGCATTTT	CASSLGMTGSNQPQHF
15	TRBV7-8	few	TRBD1	TRBJ2-5	TGTGCCAGCAGCGGCGGGACAGGGGCTTGGGAGACCCAGTACTTC	CASSGGTGAWETQYF
16	TRBV4-3	NA	TRBD1	TRBJ2-1	TGCGCCAGCAGCCACCCACCGAGGACAGGGAGTAATGAGCAGTTCTTC	CASSHPPRTGSNEQFF
14	TRBV7-4	NA	NA	TRBJ2-3	TGTGCCAGCAGCTTGACGGGGGACACACATACGCAGTATTTT	CASSLTGDTHTQYF
15	TRBV18	NA	NA	TRBJ2-4	TGTGCCAGCTCACCACGTGGAGAAGGCAAAAACATTCAGTACTTC	CASSPRGEGKNIQYF
16	TRBV4-1	few	NA	TRBJ1-5	TGCGCCAGCAGCCAAGAACCGGGGAACAGCAATCAGCCCCAGCATTTT	CASSQEPGNSNQPQHF
16	TRBV29-1	once	TRBD2	TRBJ2-7	TGCAGCGTTCTCGGACTAGCGGGAGCTCAATACTACGAGCAGTACTTC	CSVLGLAGAQYYEQYF
13	TRBV7-9	many	TRBD1	TRBJ1-2	TGTGCCAGCAGCTTAGGGACAGGGAATGGCTACACCTTC	CASSLGTGNGYTF
15	TRBV20-1	NA	TRBD1	TRBJ1-5	TGCAGTGCGCAACAGGGGTCAAGGAGCAATCAGCCCCAGCATTTT	CSAQQGSRSNQPQHF
16	TRBV7-9	NA	NA	TRBJ1-6	TGTGCCAGCAGTTTAGGAGGCGCAGGGTTGAGTTCACCCCTCCACTTT	CASSLGGAGLSSPLHF
17	TRBV4-1	few	NA	TRBJ2-2	TGCGCCAGCAGCCAAGACCCGCCTGGCGGGATCATCGGGGAGCTGTTTTTT	CASSQDPPGGIIGELFF
14	TRBV7-9	NA	NA	TRBJ1-1	TGTGCCAGCAGCGTCTATGCGGACGGCACTGAAGCTTTCTTT	CASSVYADGTEAFF
15	TRBV19	NA	TRBD1	TRBJ2-3	TGTGCCAGTAAGGCGACAGGGGGCGGCACAGATACGCAGTATTTT	CASKATGGGTDTQYF